This T cell receptor beta chain comes out of a study of cytomegalovirus exposure and HLA in healthy donors. PCR primers comprised 60 Vbeta and 13 Jbeta primers. The table came from immunoSEQ multiplex PCR; TCRdb's copy has only in-frame clones and leaves some out. Counted here are some 150,000 clones, less than 85% occurring once; the ten biggest clones make up 1.3% to 1.5%. This CDR3 contains 13 residues. Germline loops: CDR1 MDHEN, CDR2 SYDVKM. V lost 6 bases and J 7 bases, leaving 15 bases between the germline ends. The V and J genes are TRBV28 and TRBJ2-5; D might be TRBD2 (6 bases). Input material: PBMCs. This clonotype was sampled from a man between 60 and 75 years old in good health and CMV-seronegative. This CDR3 reads CASSSGLTGTQYF. The CDR3 region has the DNA TGTGCCAGCAGCTCTGGACTAACGGGGACCCAGTACTTC. The whole variable domain, remainder taken from reference TRBV28 and TRBJ2-5, is DVKVTQSSRYLVKRTGEKVFLECVQDMDHENMFWYRQDPGLGLRLIYFSYDVKMKEKGDIPEGYSVSREKKERFSLILESASTNQTSMYLCASSSGLTGTQYFGPGTRLLVL.